The subject of this entry is one TCR beta chain. Its antigen is undetermined. The data originate from a study of shared clonotypes between healthy human individuals. Overall study results and limits: Shared clonotypes: roughly 4.5% naive CD4, under 4% naive CD8, 2.3% memory CD4, 0.4% memory CD8. Investigators collected only blood, and repertoires in tissues likely differ. For sorted subsets, rarefaction showed incomplete sequencing despite large depth.

Produced via immunoSEQ multiplex PCR; TCRdb's table is partial and in-frame only. The sample yields hundreds of thousands of clones, approximately 97% seen once. The germline V gene has CDR1 MNHEY and CDR2 SMNVEV (reference sequence). V was shortened by 10 bases and J by 1 base, with 7 bases between the two germline ends. This CDR3 comprises 11 residues. The clonotype comes from a man aged 25-45 years in good health. V is TRBV27 and J is TRBJ1-2, with D uncertain. Sequences were obtained from memory CD8+ T cells sorted from blood. Subset in this sample: CD45RO+ cells pooled with CCR7-negative TemRA cells. The CDR3 nucleotides read TGTGCCACCGGGGTTAACTATGGCTACACCTTC. Its translation: CATGVNYGYTF.